The entry below describes one T cell receptor beta chain. Antigen unknown. Other DNA sequences in the sample encode the same CDR3. The data stem from a study of beta chain features in type 1 diabetes. Study-level points and caveats: Shortening that was moderate but significant affected the TCRB CDR3s of Type 1 diabetes patients in all four CD4+ subsets.

What was sequenced were expressed TCRB transcripts, since all of the isolated RNA had been reverse transcribed. Using immunoSEQ multiplex PCR, the repertoire was profiled, and TCRdb retains in-frame clones only, with some absent. The profile shows 300,000 or so clones, 13% to 15% of them singletons. CDR3 length: 15 residues. V gave up 0 bases and J gave up 0 bases, with 7 bases separating them. CDR1 is SGHNT and CDR2 is YYREEE in the germline V gene (reference sequence). This clonotype was sampled from a man aged 25-40 years with type 1 diabetes. Sequenced material: naive CD4+ T cells from blood. The gene calls are TRBV5-4 and TRBJ2-1, with no clear D. CDR3 sequence reads: CASSLDLSSYNEQFF. CDR3 coding DNA: TGTGCCAGCAGCTTGGACTTAAGCTCCTACAATGAGCAGTTCTTC.